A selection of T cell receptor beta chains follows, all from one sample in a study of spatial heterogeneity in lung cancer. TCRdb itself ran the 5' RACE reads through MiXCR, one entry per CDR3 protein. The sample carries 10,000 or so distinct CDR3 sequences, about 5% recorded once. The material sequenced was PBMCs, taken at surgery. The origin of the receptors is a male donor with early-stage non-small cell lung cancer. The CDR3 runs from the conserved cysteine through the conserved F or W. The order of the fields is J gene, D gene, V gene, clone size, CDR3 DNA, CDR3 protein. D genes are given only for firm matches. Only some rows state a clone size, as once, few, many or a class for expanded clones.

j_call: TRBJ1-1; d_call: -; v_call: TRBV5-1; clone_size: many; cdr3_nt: TGCGCCAGCAGCCCATACGGGACCGAAGCTTTCTTT; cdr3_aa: CASSPYGTEAFF
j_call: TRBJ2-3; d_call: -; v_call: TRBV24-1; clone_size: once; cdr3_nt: TGTGCCACCAATGGGCAGGGAAACACAGATACGCAGTATTTT; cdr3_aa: CATNGQGNTDTQYF
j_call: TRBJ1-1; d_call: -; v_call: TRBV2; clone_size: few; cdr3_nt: TGTGCCAGCTCGGGCGGGAACACTGAAGCTTTCTTT; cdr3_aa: CASSGGNTEAFF
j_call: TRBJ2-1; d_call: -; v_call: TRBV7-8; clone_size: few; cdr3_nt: TGTGCCAGCAGCTTGGACTCGCCCAAGTACAATGAGCAGTTCTTC; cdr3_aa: CASSLDSPKYNEQFF
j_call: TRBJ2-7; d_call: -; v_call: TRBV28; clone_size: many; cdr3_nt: TGTGCCAGCAGCCCGTGGACGGGATCCTCCTACGAGCAGTACTTC; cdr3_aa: CASSPWTGSSYEQYF
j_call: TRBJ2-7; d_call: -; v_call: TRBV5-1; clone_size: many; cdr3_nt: TGCGCCAGCAGCCTGGATATCTACGAGCAGTACTTC; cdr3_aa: CASSLDIYEQYF
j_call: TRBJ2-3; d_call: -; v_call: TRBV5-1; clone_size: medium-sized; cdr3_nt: TGCGCCAGCAGGGGCGACGGCACAGATACGCAGTATTTT; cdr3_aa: CASRGDGTDTQYF
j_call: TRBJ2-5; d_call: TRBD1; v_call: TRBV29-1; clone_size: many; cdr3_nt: TGCAGCGCTCTACAGGGGAAGGGTCAGTACTTC; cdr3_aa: CSALQGKGQYF
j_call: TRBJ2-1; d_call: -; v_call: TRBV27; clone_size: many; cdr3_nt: TGTGCCAGCAGTTTAGCGGGGGCTTACAATGAGCAGTTCTTC; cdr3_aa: CASSLAGAYNEQFF
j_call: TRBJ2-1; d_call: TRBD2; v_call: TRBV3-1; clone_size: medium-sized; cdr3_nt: TGTGCCAGCAGCAGAGGACTAGCGGGGTTGTATGAGCAGTTCTTC; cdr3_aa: CASSRGLAGLYEQFF
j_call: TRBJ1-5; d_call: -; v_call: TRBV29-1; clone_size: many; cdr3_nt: TGCAGCGTTTCGTCGGTCGGCGGGGATCAGCCCCAGCATTTT; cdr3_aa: CSVSSVGGDQPQHF
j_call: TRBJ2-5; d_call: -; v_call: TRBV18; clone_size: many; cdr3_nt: TGTGCCAGCTCACCACGATCGGAGCCAATGGAGACCCAGTACTTC; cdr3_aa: CASSPRSEPMETQYF
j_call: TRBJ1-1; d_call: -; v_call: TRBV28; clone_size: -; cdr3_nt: TGTGCCAGCAGTTCAGGGGCCTACCACATGAACACTGAAGCTTTCTTT; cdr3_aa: CASSSGAYHMNTEAFF
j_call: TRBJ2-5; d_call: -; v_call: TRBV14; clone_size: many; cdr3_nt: TGTGCCAGCAGCCGTATATTGGGAAGTGCTTCTATGGGTTACCAAGAGACCCAGTACTTC; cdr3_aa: CASSRILGSASMGYQETQYF
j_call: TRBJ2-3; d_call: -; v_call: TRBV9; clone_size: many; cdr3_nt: TGTGCCAGCAGCGTAGGGGGCTCCTACATCACAGATACGCAGTATTTT; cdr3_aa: CASSVGGSYITDTQYF
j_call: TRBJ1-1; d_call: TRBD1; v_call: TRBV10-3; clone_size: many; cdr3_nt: TGTGCCGCCCTAGGACAGGAGAACACTGAAGCTTTCTTT; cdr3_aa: CAALGQENTEAFF
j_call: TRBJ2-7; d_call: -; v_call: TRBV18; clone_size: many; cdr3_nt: TGTGCCAGCTCACCATCCGGGGCAGCGAGAGAGCAGTACTTC; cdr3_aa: CASSPSGAAREQYF
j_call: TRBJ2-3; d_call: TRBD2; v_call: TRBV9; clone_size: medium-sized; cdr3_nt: TGTGCCAGCAGCGCCCCCTCCGGGGGGGGCACAGATACGCAGTATTTT; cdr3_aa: CASSAPSGGGTDTQYF
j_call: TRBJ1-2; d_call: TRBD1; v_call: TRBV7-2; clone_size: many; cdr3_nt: TGTGCCAGCAGCTCGACGTCCAGGGGGCAAGGATATGGCTACACCTTC; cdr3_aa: CASSSTSRGQGYGYTF
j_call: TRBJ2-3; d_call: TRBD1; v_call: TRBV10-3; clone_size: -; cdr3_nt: TGTGCCATCAGTGGGGGACAGGGCACAGATACGCAGTATTTT; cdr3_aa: CAISGGQGTDTQYF
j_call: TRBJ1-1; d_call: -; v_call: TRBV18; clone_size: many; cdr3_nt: TGTGCCAGCTCACCAGGCAGGGATGTCACTGAAGCTTTCTTT; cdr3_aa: CASSPGRDVTEAFF
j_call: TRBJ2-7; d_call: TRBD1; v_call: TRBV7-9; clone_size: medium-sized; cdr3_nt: TGTGCCAGCAGTTTTCCGGGGAGACAGGGGCGATACGAGCAGTACTTC; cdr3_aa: CASSFPGRQGRYEQYF
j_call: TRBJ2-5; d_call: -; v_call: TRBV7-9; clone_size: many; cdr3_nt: TGTGCCAGCAGCCTCCTTTTAGGAGAGACCCAGTACTTC; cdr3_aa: CASSLLLGETQYF
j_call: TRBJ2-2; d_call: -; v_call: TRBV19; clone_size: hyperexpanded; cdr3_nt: TGTGCCAGTAGTATAGCCGGGGAGCTGTTTTTT; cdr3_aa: CASSIAGELFF
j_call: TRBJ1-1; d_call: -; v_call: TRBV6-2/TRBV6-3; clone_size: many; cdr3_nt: TGTGCCAGCAGCTTCCCATCCAGGGGTACGTACACTGAAGCTTTCTTT; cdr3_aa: CASSFPSRGTYTEAFF
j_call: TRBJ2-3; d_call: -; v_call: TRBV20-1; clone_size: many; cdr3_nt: TGCAGTGCTAGAACGCGGCTAAGTACGCAGTATTTT; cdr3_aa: CSARTRLSTQYF
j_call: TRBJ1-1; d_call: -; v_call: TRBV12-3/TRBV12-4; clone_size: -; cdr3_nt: TGTGCCAGCAGTTTACAAACGAACACTGAAGCTTTCTTT; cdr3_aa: CASSLQTNTEAFF
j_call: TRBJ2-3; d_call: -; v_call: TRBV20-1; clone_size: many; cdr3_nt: TGCAGTGCTCCTCCGGTCCAAAGCACAGATACGCAGTATTTT; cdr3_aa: CSAPPVQSTDTQYF
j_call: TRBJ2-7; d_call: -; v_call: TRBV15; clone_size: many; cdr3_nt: TGTGCCACCAGCAGCTCCCTACTAGTGAAGAGCTCCTACGAGCAGTACTTC; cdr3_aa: CATSSSLLVKSSYEQYF
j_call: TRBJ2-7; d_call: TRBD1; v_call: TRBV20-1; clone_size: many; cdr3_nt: TGCAGTGCTAGAGGGACAGGGCAGAACGAGCAGTACTTC; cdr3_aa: CSARGTGQNEQYF
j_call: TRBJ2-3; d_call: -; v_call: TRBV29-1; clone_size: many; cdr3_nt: TGCAGCGTTGGGGATACAGATACGCAGTATTTT; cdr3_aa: CSVGDTDTQYF
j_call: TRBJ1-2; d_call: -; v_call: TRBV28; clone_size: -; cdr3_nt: TGTGCCAGCAGTGCAGGAGTGGCCTGGGGCTACACCTTC; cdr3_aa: CASSAGVAWGYTF